These T cell receptor beta chains were read from a single sample in a study of T cells in Graves' hyperthyroidism and ophthalmopathy. TCRdb itself ran the multiplex PCR reads through MiXCR, one entry per CDR3 protein. The profile covers 690,000 or so distinct CDR3 sequences, with around 19% appearing a single time and approximately 15% taken by the ten largest. Sequenced sample: blood. These receptors originate from a woman between 45 and 60 years old with Graves' hyperthyroidism that later progressed to Graves' ophthalmopathy. The CDR3 runs from the conserved cysteine through the conserved F or W. D genes are given only for firm matches. Only some rows state a clone size, as once, few, many or a class for expanded clones.

abundance,v_gene,j_gene,d_gene,CDR3nt,CDR3aa
many,TRBV5-1,TRBJ2-3,TRBD2,TGTGCCAGCAGCTTAGTCGCGGGGGGCACAGATACGCAGTATTTT,CASSLVAGGTDTQYF
many,TRBV19,TRBJ1-1,NA,TGTGCCAGTAGTCAAGGGTCCTTGAACACTGAAGCTTTCTTT,CASSQGSLNTEAFF
NA,TRBV5-1,TRBJ2-2,NA,TGCGCCAGCAGAAGAGGTACCTCGGGGGCTACGAACACCGGGGAGCTGTTTTTT,CASRRGTSGATNTGELFF
many,TRBV5-1,TRBJ1-1,NA,TGCGCCAGCAGCCCCGGGACTCTTACGGGTGAAGCTTTCTTT,CASSPGTLTGEAFF
NA,TRBV7-3,TRBJ2-2,NA,TGTGCCAGCAGCTTACATAGGGGGAACACCGGGGAGCTGTTTTTT,CASSLHRGNTGELFF
NA,TRBV6-1,TRBJ2-3,NA,TGTGCCAGCAGAGCCCGGGGGAATGGCACAGATACGCAGTATTTT,CASRARGNGTDTQYF
NA,TRBV15,TRBJ1-6,NA,TGTGCCACCAGCAGGATCGCACTTCCCCTTAATTCACCCCTCCACTTT,CATSRIALPLNSPLHF
many,TRBV20-1,TRBJ2-3,TRBD2,TGCAGTGCTAGAGATGGAGGACTAGCGGGGTGGACAGATACGCAGTATTTT,CSARDGGLAGWTDTQYF
few,TRBV18,TRBJ1-4,TRBD1,TGTGCCAGCTCACCAGAGACAGGGGAAATTGGCGATGAAAAACTGTTTTTT,CASSPETGEIGDEKLFF
few,TRBV14,TRBJ1-1,NA,TGTGCCAGCAGCCAACGTTTGAGGGACACTGAAGCTTTCTTT,CASSQRLRDTEAFF
NA,TRBV6-2/TRBV6-3,TRBJ2-1,NA,TGTGCCAGCAGTTACTCGAGTTCTGGTGAGCAGTTCTTC,CASSYSSSGEQFF
NA,TRBV9,TRBJ2-3,NA,TGTGCCAGCAGCGTAGCTGAACTAGCCGCAGATACGCAGTATTTT,CASSVAELAADTQYF
NA,TRBV19,TRBJ1-1,NA,TGTGCCAGTAGTACGACCGGGCCGAGGGACACTGAAGCTTTCTTT,CASSTTGPRDTEAFF
many,TRBV12-3/TRBV12-4,TRBJ2-6,TRBD1,TGTGCCAGCGAACCGGGACAGGGGCTTCGAGCTGGGGCCAACGTCCTGACTTTC,CASEPGQGLRAGANVLTF
few,TRBV29-1,TRBJ1-1,NA,TGCAGCGTCTCACTTCTCACTGAAGCTTTCTTT,CSVSLLTEAFF
NA,TRBV6-1,TRBJ1-5,NA,TGTGCCAGCACCCCCAGGGACTTCTTCAATCAGCCCCAGCATTTT,CASTPRDFFNQPQHF
NA,TRBV7-7,TRBJ2-2,TRBD1,TGTGCTAGCAGTAAGGACAGGGTTGGCGGGGAGCTGTTTTTT,CASSKDRVGGELFF
few,TRBV29-1,TRBJ2-1,TRBD2,TGCAGCGTTGATAGTACTAGCGGGGGCCATTTCAATGAGCAGTTCTTC,CSVDSTSGGHFNEQFF
few,TRBV20-1,TRBJ1-5,NA,TGCAGTGCTAGCAGGCTATCTGGGGGCGATCAGCCCCAGCATTTT,CSASRLSGGDQPQHF
many,TRBV3-1,TRBJ1-5,NA,TGTGCCAGCAGCCCACTGGGGGATCAGCCCCAGCATTTT,CASSPLGDQPQHF
NA,TRBV12-3/TRBV12-4,TRBJ1-2,TRBD1,TGTGCCAGCAACGACAGGGGAGGAGGCTACACCTTC,CASNDRGGGYTF
NA,TRBV19,TRBJ1-1,TRBD1,TGTGCCAGTAGTATCCCGACAGGGTGGAGCACTGAAGCTTTCTTT,CASSIPTGWSTEAFF
few,TRBV10-1,TRBJ2-5,TRBD1,TGCGCCAGCAGTGAGAGGACAGGGTGGAAGACCCAGTACTTC,CASSERTGWKTQYF
NA,TRBV27,TRBJ2-2,NA,TGTGCCAGCAGTCCCAAAAGCCCCGAGATAACAATGGGGGAGCTGTTTTTT,CASSPKSPEITMGELFF
few,TRBV30,TRBJ2-1,TRBD2,TGTGCCTGGAGCGTGGGGGGGGGGGCCTACAATGAGCAGTTCTTC,CAWSVGGGAYNEQFF
NA,TRBV5-1,TRBJ2-3,NA,TGCGCCAGCAGCCGTGTCGACGAGGGACGGGCAGATACGCAGTATTTT,CASSRVDEGRADTQYF
few,TRBV6-9,TRBJ1-2,TRBD1,TGTGCCAGCAGCTATACCGGGACAGGCAGTGGCTACACCTTC,CASSYTGTGSGYTF
many,TRBV5-1,TRBJ2-1,NA,TGCGCCAGCAGCACGGACTTCTACAATGAGCAGTTCTTC,CASSTDFYNEQFF
NA,TRBV19,TRBJ2-1,NA,TGTGCCAGTAGTGGTCTGGGGCGGGAGCAGTTCTTC,CASSGLGREQFF
once,TRBV6-1,TRBJ1-2,NA,TGTGCCAGCACCCAAAGAGGGCAGGGCGGCTACACCTTC,CASTQRGQGGYTF
NA,TRBV19,TRBJ1-4,NA,TGTGCCACCGCCGGTAGTTCGGGGGTTGAAAAACTGTTTTTT,CATAGSSGVEKLFF
many,TRBV3-1,TRBJ1-2,NA,TGTGCCAGCAGCCAAGTCCAGGGGCTTGGCTACACCTTC,CASSQVQGLGYTF
few,TRBV6-1,TRBJ2-3,NA,TGTGCCAGCAGTGAAGCCCATGGGCCGGGGGATACGCAGTATTTT,CASSEAHGPGDTQYF
NA,TRBV29-1,TRBJ1-1,NA,TGCAGCGTTGAAGCGGAGGAGACTGAAGCTTTCTTT,CSVEAEETEAFF
NA,TRBV7-9,TRBJ1-1,NA,TGTGCCAGCAGCTCGCAACCCAGGGCTGGAACTGAAGCTTTCTTT,CASSSQPRAGTEAFF
NA,TRBV4-1,TRBJ2-7,TRBD2,TGCGCCAGCAGCCAAGTGGGGACTAGCATCTACGAGCAGTACTTC,CASSQVGTSIYEQYF